This TCR beta chain was recorded in a study of post-analysis software for immune sequencing data. Study as a whole: Relapsing-remitting, secondary progressive and progressive-relapsing multiple sclerosis courses were included.

Unique molecular identifiers tagged the TCR beta cDNA libraries. Each CDR3 protein gets one entry after TCRdb re-called the PCR reads with MiXCR. The sample has hundreds of thousands of distinct CDR3 sequences; around 27% are singletons. The sample was blood. The receptor comes from a girl between 10 and 17 years old with multiple sclerosis.

CDR3: CASSLRPGPPSLGEKLFF. CDR3 DNA sequence: TGTGCCAGCAGCTTACGACCGGGACCGCCTTCTCTGGGGGAAAAACTGTTTTTT. The J gene is TRBJ1-4, the V gene TRBV7-9; possibly TRBD1 for D (5 bases). Trimming shortened V by 2 bases and J by 8 bases, and 24 bases separated the two germline ends. The CDR3 sequence is 18 residues long. The germline V gene encodes CDR1 SEHNR and CDR2 FQNEAQ (reference sequence).